The table lists the clone carrying this T cell receptor (beta chain) with a count of one. Its antigen is currently unknown. This sample was taken from a study of immune cell composition in non-small cell lung cancer. DNA was extracted from unsorted cell suspensions stored frozen. Measured with immunoSEQ multiplex PCR; TCRdb has only the in-frame clones, and not every one. The sample lists approximately 8,000 clones, around four fifths seen once, with 12% in the top ten. The CDR3 has 14 amino acids. From germline, CDR1 is SGHRS and CDR2 YFSETQ. Trimming took 3 bases from V and 7 from J, leaving 14 bases between them. Study results and caveats: Adenocarcinomas with higher top tumour-associated clone frequency had more reactive TILs.

Input material: lung tumor tissue. The source of this sequence is a human donor with non-small cell lung cancer. The chain has TRBV5-1 and TRBJ2-1, with D uncertain. The CDR3 sequence: CASSSQNAANEQFF. The CDR3 DNA sequence: TGCGCCAGCAGCTCCCAAAATGCTGCTAATGAGCAGTTCTTC.